This T cell receptor (beta chain) was observed in a study of blood T cell repertoires in COVID-19. Study-level background: Material from acute and convalescent COVID-19 was sourced from the United States, Italy and Spain. The analysed material was cDNA or gDNA that came from T cells, B-cell-depleted T cells, or PBMCs.

Original processing methods: The authors estimated nucleated cell counts from reference gene primer amplification. The protocol was immunoSEQ multiplex PCR, while the TCRdb copy is restricted to in-frame clones and leaves out a portion. V, J and clone size reflect that table, while D and trimming were determined from the DNA. The profile shows roughly 220,000 clones, 80% to 90% of them singletons. The CDR3 spans 13 residues. Germline lookup yields CDR1 ENHRY and CDR2 SYGVKD. V was pared by 6 bases and J by 6 bases, with 6 bases of the junction left unmatched. The chain is built from TRBV10-3 and TRBJ2-7; 9 nucleotides line up with TRBD1. The sample consisted of peripheral blood. The TCR sequence derives from a man aged 30-40 years with active or convalescent COVID-19. The CDR3 region is CAIRWDRASEQYF. The CDR3 region has the DNA TGTGCCATCAGGTGGGACAGGGCCTCCGAGCAGTACTTC.